This T cell receptor beta chain was sequenced in a study of blood T cells in healthy people across ages. Study results and limitations: Donor CMV status was unknown, possibly confounding expanded clonotype changes. In long-lived donors, naive CD4+ cell counts and diversity exceeded those of aged donors.

A note on this clonotype: Its antigen remains unidentified.

Healthy individuals of Caucasian origin from Russia, aged roughly 6 to 100, served as donors. Germline values: CDR1 SGHTA, CDR2 FQGNSA. The CDR3 is 15 amino acids. Between the trimmed V and J ends, which lost 1 base and 7 bases, there was a span of 17 bases. A second PCR, run for about 6 to 11 cycles, used a sample-barcoded 5' primer plus a J-beta primer mix. Every cDNA was tagged by a template-switch adaptor with 12 random nucleotides. TCRdb called the 5' RACE reads again in MiXCR, with one record for every CDR3 protein. The sample holds some 900,000 distinct CDR3 sequences; about 44% are singletons and the top ten take 13%.

The clonotype comes from a man younger than 40 in good health. This chain joins TRBV7-2 and TRBJ2-7; TRBD1 might be the D (6 bases). The material sequenced was blood. CDR3 in DNA: TGTGCCAGCAGCTTAGGGGACAAGCGGTTGAGGGAGCAGTACTTC. Its protein product is CASSLGDKRLREQYF.